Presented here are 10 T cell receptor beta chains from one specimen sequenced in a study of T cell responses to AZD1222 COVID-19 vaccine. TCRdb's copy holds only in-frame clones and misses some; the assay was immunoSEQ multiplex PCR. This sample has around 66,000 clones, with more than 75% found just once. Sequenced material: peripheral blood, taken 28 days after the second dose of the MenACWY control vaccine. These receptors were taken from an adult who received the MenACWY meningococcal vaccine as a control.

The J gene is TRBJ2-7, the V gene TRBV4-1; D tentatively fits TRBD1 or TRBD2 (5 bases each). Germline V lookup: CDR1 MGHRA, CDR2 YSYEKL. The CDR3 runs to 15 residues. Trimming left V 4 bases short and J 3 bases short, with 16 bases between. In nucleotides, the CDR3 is TGCGCCAGCAGCCCTAGGGACCGACAAATCTACGAGCAGTACTTC. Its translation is CASSPRDRQIYEQYF.

This CDR3 is CASSRWNYGYTF. DNA of the CDR3: TGTGCCAGCAGTAGGTGGAACTATGGCTACACCTTC. The V gene is TRBV28, the J gene TRBJ1-2, with no clear D. Per germline, CDR1 MDHEN and CDR2 SYDVKM. The CDR3 length is 12 residues. V was pared by 5 bases and J by 2 bases, with 6 bases between.

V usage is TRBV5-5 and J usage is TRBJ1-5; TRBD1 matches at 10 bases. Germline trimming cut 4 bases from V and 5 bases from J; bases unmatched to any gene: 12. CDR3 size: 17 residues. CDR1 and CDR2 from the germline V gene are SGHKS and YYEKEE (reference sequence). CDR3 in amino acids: CASSPTPGTGDDQPQHF. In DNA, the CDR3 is TGTGCCAGCAGCCCCACCCCCGGGACAGGGGACGATCAGCCCCAGCATTTT.

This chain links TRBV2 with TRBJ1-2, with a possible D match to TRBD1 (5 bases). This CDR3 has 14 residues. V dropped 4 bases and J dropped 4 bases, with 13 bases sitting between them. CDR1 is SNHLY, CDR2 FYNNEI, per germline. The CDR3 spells CASSAAGQSYGYTF. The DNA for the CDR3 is TGTGCCAGCAGTGCGGCGGGGCAGAGCTATGGCTACACCTTC.

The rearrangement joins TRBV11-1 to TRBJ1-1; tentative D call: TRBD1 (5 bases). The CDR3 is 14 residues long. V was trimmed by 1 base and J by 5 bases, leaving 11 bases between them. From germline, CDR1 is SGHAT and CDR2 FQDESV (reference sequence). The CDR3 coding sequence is TGTGCCAGCAGCTTAGTCCAGGGATGGACTGAAGCTTTCTTT. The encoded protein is CASSLVQGWTEAFF.

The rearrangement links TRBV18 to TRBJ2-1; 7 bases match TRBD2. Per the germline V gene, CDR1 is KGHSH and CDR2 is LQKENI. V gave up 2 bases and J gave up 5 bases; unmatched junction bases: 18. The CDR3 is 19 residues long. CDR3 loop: CASSPRMAGEHGTNNEQFF. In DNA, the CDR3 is TGTGCCAGCTCACCAAGGATGGCGGGGGAACACGGTACCAACAATGAGCAGTTCTTC.

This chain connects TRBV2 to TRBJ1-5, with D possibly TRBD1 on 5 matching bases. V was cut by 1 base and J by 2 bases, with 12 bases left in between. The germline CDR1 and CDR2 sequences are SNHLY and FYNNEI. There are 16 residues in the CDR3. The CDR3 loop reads CASSEGQGVGNQPQHF. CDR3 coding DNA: TGTGCCAGCAGTGAAGGACAAGGGGTCGGCAATCAGCCCCAGCATTTT. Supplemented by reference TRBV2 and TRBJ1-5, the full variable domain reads EPEVTQTPSHQVTQMGQEVILRCVPISNHLYFYWYRQILGQKVEFLVSFYNNEISEKSEIFDDQFSVERPDGSNFTLKIRSTKLEDSAMYFCASSEGQGVGNQPQHFGDGTRLSIL.

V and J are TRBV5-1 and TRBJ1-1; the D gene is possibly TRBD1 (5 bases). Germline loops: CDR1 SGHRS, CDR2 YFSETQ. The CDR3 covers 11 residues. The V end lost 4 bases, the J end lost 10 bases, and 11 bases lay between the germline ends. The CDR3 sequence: CASSTRGVAFF. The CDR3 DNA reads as TGCGCCAGCAGCACCCGAGGGGTAGCTTTCTTT.

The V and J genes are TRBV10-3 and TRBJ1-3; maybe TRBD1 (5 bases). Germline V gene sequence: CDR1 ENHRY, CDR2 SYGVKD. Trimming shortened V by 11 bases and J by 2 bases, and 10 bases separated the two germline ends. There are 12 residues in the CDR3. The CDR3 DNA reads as TGTGCCGCGCAGGGTACTGGAAACACCATATATTTT. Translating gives CAAQGTGNTIYF.

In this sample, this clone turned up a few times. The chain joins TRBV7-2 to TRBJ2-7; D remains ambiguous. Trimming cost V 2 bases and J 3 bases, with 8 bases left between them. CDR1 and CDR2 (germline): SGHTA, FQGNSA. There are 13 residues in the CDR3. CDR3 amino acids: CASSLNSFYEQYF. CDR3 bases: TGTGCCAGCAGCTTAAACTCCTTCTACGAGCAGTACTTC.